This TCR beta chain was recovered during a study of regulatory T cells in long-lasting Graves disease. This CDR3 is 11 amino acids long. The germline V gene has CDR1 SNHLY and CDR2 FYNNEI. Investigators prepared the TCR beta libraries by applying iRepertoire HTBI primers and Arm-PCR of CDR3 regions. MiXCR, run by TCRdb on the multiplex PCR reads, gives a single entry per CDR3 protein. The sample lists 510,000 or so distinct CDR3 sequences; more than 10% were seen once. Regarding time point: newly diagnosed GD, antithyroid drugs for less than 3 months. Making the TCR library involved RNA that had been extracted from PBMCs. This clonotype was recorded at least ten times. Its ends do not fully match the called genes, so a read error is possible. In addition, the sample was reused for a study of T cells in Graves' hyperthyroidism and ophthalmopathy. From that paper: Patients aged 18 to 65 had newly diagnosed hyperthyroidism lasting under 2 months. Uncontrolled infections, other autoimmune diseases, pregnancy or lactation led to exclusion of patients.

The sequencing here drew on peripheral blood mononuclear cells (PBMCs), taken at new diagnosis, from a patient treated with antithyroid drugs. The sequence came from a woman aged 25-40 years with Graves disease. This rearrangement joins TRBV2 to TRBJ1-1; D remains unclear. DNA of the CDR3: TGTGCCTGCAGTGCGGGGACTGAAGCTTTCTTT. This translates into CACSAGTEAFF.